These 21 T cell receptor beta chains were sequenced from one sample in a study of blood T cell repertoires in COVID-19. Generated by immunoSEQ multiplex PCR, the TCRdb table keeps only in-frame clones and is missing some. The table includes around 320,000 clones, about 91% detected once. Source material: peripheral blood. Every receptor here comes from a woman aged 25-40 years who had recovered from COVID-19.

As DNA, the CDR3 is TGTGCCAGCAGTATTCAGGGTAGGGATGAAAAACTGTTTTTT. Translating gives CASSIQGRDEKLFF. This chain links TRBV25-1 with TRBJ1-4; TRBD1 might be the D (5 bases). The CDR3 is made up of 14 amino acids. Germline V gene sequence: CDR1 MGHDK, CDR2 SYGVNS. Trimming cost V 5 bases and J 6 bases, with 13 bases left between them.

The chain joins TRBV12-3 or TRBV12-4 to TRBJ2-3; D may be TRBD1 (6 bases). V dropped 5 bases and J dropped 4 bases, with 10 bases sitting between them. This CDR3 has 13 amino acids. CDR3 residues: CASSPAGADTQYF. The CDR3 DNA reads as TGTGCCAGCAGTCCTGCAGGGGCAGATACGCAGTATTTT.

This rearrangement joins TRBV28 to TRBJ1-4; possibly TRBD1 for D (6 bases). Trimming cost V 6 bases and J 0 bases, with 8 bases left between them. CDR1 and CDR2 from the germline V gene are MDHEN and SYDVKM. The CDR3 sequence is 14 residues long. CDR3 in DNA: TGTGCCAGCAGCCCAGGGGCAACTAATGAAAAACTGTTTTTT. Translated, it gives CASSPGATNEKLFF.

The chain has TRBV19 and TRBJ1-3; D perhaps matches TRBD1 (5 bases). From germline, CDR1 is LNHDA and CDR2 SQIVND (reference sequence). The CDR3 totals 15 residues. V lost 4 bases, J lost 0 bases, and 10 bases lay in between. Here the CDR3 DNA reads TGTGCCAGTAGTAGACAGAAGAGCTCTGGAAACACCATATATTTT. It yields the protein CASSRQKSSGNTIYF.

The rearrangement links TRBV5-1 to TRBJ2-5, with D possibly being TRBD1 (6 bases). Trimming removed 5 bases from V and 4 bases from J, with 15 bases in between. Looked up from germline, CDR1 is SGHRS and CDR2 is YFSETQ. The CDR3 is 14 residues long. Here the CDR3 reads CASRNRATGETQYF. CDR3 bases: TGCGCCAGCAGAAACAGGGCGACGGGAGAGACCCAGTACTTC. The variable domain in full, completed from reference TRBV5-1 and TRBJ2-5, reads KAGVTQTPRYLIKTRGQQVTLSCSPISGHRSVSWYQQTPGQGLQFLFEYFSETQRNKGNFPGRFSGRQFSNSRSEMNVSTLELGDSALYLCASRNRATGETQYFGPGTRLLVL.

The CDR3 coding sequence is TGTGCCAGCACCACCCAGGGGGCGTCCCAGTACTTC. As protein: CASTTQGASQYF. V and J are TRBV3-1 (or the pseudogene TRBV3-2) and TRBJ2-5; 8 bases match TRBD1. The germline CDR1 and CDR2 sequences are LGHDT and YNNKEL (reference sequence). The V gene end was trimmed by 7 bases and the J gene end by 9 bases; junction bases not matched to a gene: 7. The CDR3 sequence is 12 residues long.

V is TRBV20-1 and J is TRBJ1-2; D is possibly TRBD1 (5 bases). Germline values: CDR1 DFQATT, CDR2 SNEGSKA (reference sequence). The CDR3 length is 12 residues. Trimming removed 3 bases from V and 8 bases from J, with 13 bases in between. The CDR3 DNA follows: TGCAGTGCTAGTTTCCGGGGGGACGGCTACACCTTC. Translated, it gives CSASFRGDGYTF.

This chain connects TRBV7-2 to TRBJ2-2; D possibly corresponds to TRBD2 (5 bases). The CDR3 has 14 amino acids. The V gene's germline CDR1 is SGHTA and CDR2 FQGNSA. V was pared by 1 base and J by 5 bases, with 8 bases between. CDR3 protein: CASSLERRTGELFF. The CDR3 DNA reads TGTGCCAGCAGCTTAGAGCGGAGAACCGGGGAGCTGTTTTTT. The variable domain in full, with the rest retrieved from reference TRBV7-2 and TRBJ2-2, is GAGVSQSPSNKVTEKGKDVELRCDPISGHTALYWYRQSLGQGLEFLIYFQGNSAPDKSGLPSDRFSAERTGGSVSTLTIQRTQQEDSAVYLCASSLERRTGELFFGEGSRLTVL.

The CDR3 bases are TGTGCCAGCAGTCTAGAATCTGGCTATGGCTACACCTTC. This sequence encodes CASSLESGYGYTF. The chain has TRBV27 and TRBJ1-2; D is undetermined. Deletions cut 5 bases from V and 4 bases from J, with 11 bases between. Germline V gives CDR1 MNHEY, CDR2 SMNVEV (reference sequence). This CDR3 has 13 residues.

The chain links TRBV25-1 to TRBJ2-1; 11 nucleotides line up with TRBD1. V dropped 5 bases and J dropped 8; count of bases not matched to a gene: 5. CDR1 and CDR2 from the germline V gene are MGHDK and SYGVNS. This CDR3 is built from 14 residues. CDR3 coding DNA: TGTGCCAGCAGTAGTGGACAGGGGGCTCATGAGCAGTTCTTC. Its protein is CASSSGQGAHEQFF. Full variable domain (rest looked up from reference TRBV25-1 and TRBJ2-1): EADIYQTPRYLVIGTGKKITLECSQTMGHDKMYWYQQDPGMELHLIHYSYGVNSTEKGDLSSESTVSRIRTEHFPLTLESARPSHTSQYLCASSSGQGAHEQFFGPGTRLTVL.

This chain links TRBV5-6 with TRBJ1-1; D not resolved. Trimming took off 4 bases at V and 1 base at J, with 11 bases between the two ends. CDR1 and CDR2 (germline): SGHDT, YYEEEE. CDR3 length equals 14 residues. The chain's CDR3 is CASSGLGQNTEAFF. The DNA for the CDR3 is TGTGCCAGCAGCGGACTAGGGCAGAACACTGAAGCTTTCTTT.

The chain joins TRBV9 to TRBJ1-4; tentatively, D is TRBD1 (5 bases). The CDR3 has 17 amino acids. V lost 3 bases, J lost 0 bases, and 15 bases lay in between. Germline loops: CDR1 SGDLS, CDR2 YYNGEE. As DNA, the CDR3 is TGTGCCAGCAGCGGGCCGGGGGGTTCTGCAACTAATGAAAAACTGTTTTTT. This sequence encodes CASSGPGGSATNEKLFF.

This clone was seen more than once but under ten times. V is TRBV27 and J is TRBJ2-1; 9 bases are shared with TRBD2. Germline CDR1 is MNHEY and CDR2 is SMNVEV (reference sequence). The CDR3 contains 15 residues. Germline trimming cut 4 bases from V and 5 bases from J; bases unmatched to any gene: 6. CDR3 in amino acids: CASSSRLAVDNEQFF. The CDR3 bases are TGTGCCAGCAGTTCGAGACTAGCGGTCGACAATGAGCAGTTCTTC.

This chain connects TRBV19 to TRBJ1-6, with TRBD1 matching over 7 bases. Germline lookup yields CDR1 LNHDA and CDR2 SQIVND (reference sequence). The CDR3 sequence is 13 residues long. Trimming at V came to 5 bases and at J to 10 bases, leaving 5 bases not matched to a gene. CDR3 DNA sequence: TGTGCCAGTAGTGACAGGGACTCATCACCCCTCCACTTT. This translates into CASSDRDSSPLHF.

This rearrangement joins TRBV5-1 to TRBJ1-4; TRBD1 matches 8 bases. The CDR3 length is 15 residues. V shed 0 bases, J shed 7 bases, and the junction held 5 bases outside the gene matches. The V gene's germline CDR1 is SGHRS and CDR2 YFSETQ. CDR3 region: CASSLGTGPAEKLFF. Written as DNA, the CDR3 is TGCGCCAGCAGCTTGGGGACAGGGCCAGCTGAAAAACTGTTTTTT.

This rearrangement joins TRBV5-4 to TRBJ1-1; D is possibly TRBD1 (5 bases). Trimming left V 0 bases short and J 1 base short, with 10 bases between. CDR1 and CDR2 from the germline V gene are SGHNT and YYREEE (reference sequence). This CDR3 is 15 amino acids long. CDR3 bases: TGTGCCAGCAGCTTGGGGGGCACCCAGAACACTGAAGCTTTCTTT. This translates into CASSLGGTQNTEAFF.

The chain couples TRBV19 to TRBJ1-1; TRBD1 is a possible D gene (5 bases). Germline CDR1 is LNHDA and CDR2 is SQIVND (reference sequence). This CDR3 is 14 amino acids long. Trimming shortened V by 5 bases and J by 4 bases, and 14 bases separated the two germline ends. CDR3 in amino acids: CASSSFTGSTEAFF. The CDR3 nucleotides are TGTGCCAGTAGTTCATTCACAGGTAGCACTGAAGCTTTCTTT.

This chain links TRBV5-4 with TRBJ1-2; D gene uncertain. The CDR3 has 15 residues. V dropped 4 bases and J dropped 0 bases, with 13 bases sitting between them. CDR1 and CDR2 (germline): SGHNT, YYREEE (reference sequence). The CDR3 is CASSAGREANYGYTF. DNA of the CDR3: TGTGCCAGCAGCGCTGGGAGGGAAGCTAACTATGGCTACACCTTC.

This rearrangement joins TRBV21-1 to TRBJ2-5; the listed D gene, TRBD2, was not tested against the DNA. TRBV21-1 is a documented pseudogene. The CDR3 spans 18 residues. The CDR3 is CASSNEKWGTITQETQYF. CDR3 coding DNA: TGTGCCAGCAGCAACGAAAAATGGGGGACTATCACTCAAGAGACCCAGTACTTC.

The count of this clone is one. CDR3 loop: CASSGTVGIYEQYF. In nucleotides, the CDR3 is TGTGCCAGCAGCGGGACAGTTGGAATCTACGAGCAGTACTTC. The J gene is TRBJ2-7, the V gene TRBV7-9; TRBD1 aligns across 7 bases. The CDR3 is 14 amino acids. Germline V gives CDR1 SEHNR, CDR2 FQNEAQ (reference sequence). V shed 5 bases and J 3 bases; nucleotides not matched to a gene: 7. Looking up the rest from reference TRBV7-9 and TRBJ2-7 gives the full variable domain: DTGVSQNPRHKITKRGQNVTFRCDPISEHNRLYWYRQTLGQGPEFLTYFQNEAQLEKSRLLSDRFSAERPKGSFSTLEIQRTEQGDSAMYLCASSGTVGIYEQYFGPGTRLTVT.

This clone was observed a handful of times. The genes are TRBV11-2 and TRBJ1-6; D may be TRBD1 (5 bases). Trimming left V 2 bases short and J 7 bases short, with 15 bases between. CDR1 SGHAT and CDR2 FQNNGV come from the germline V gene. This CDR3 is built from 16 residues. The CDR3 coding sequence is TGTGCCAGCAGCTTAAAGGACACACGAGTAAATTCACCCCTCCACTTT. Translated: CASSLKDTRVNSPLHF.